Listed below are T cell receptor beta chains from one sample, sequenced in a study of blood T cell repertoires in COVID-19. Profiling relied on immunoSEQ multiplex PCR, and the TCRdb table lists in-frame clones only, not all of them. The sample has 90,000 or so clones, around 86% seen once. The sample consisted of peripheral blood. Receptor source: a human donor in a cohort sampled during active COVID-19. The CDR3 runs from the conserved cysteine through the conserved F or W. D genes are given only for firm matches. Size tells how often a clone was seen (once, few, many) or the class of an expanded clone, and some rows leave it out.

>TRBJ2-3|TRBD2|.|TRBV5-1
CASSSSGRAGGEQYF
TGCGCCAGCAGCTCGTCAGGGAGGGCCGGAGGGGAGCAGTATTTT
>TRBJ1-5|.|.|TRBV6-6
CASSQTTGFGANQPQHF
TGTGCCAGCAGTCAAACCACAGGGTTTGGGGCCAATCAGCCCCAGCATTTT
>TRBJ1-2|.|.|TRBV12-3/TRBV12-4
CASSFRSRGGYTF
TGTGCCAGCAGTTTTCGATCAAGAGGTGGCTACACCTTC
>TRBJ1-2|TRBD1|.|TRBV5-4
CASSTGQENYGYTF
TGTGCCAGCAGCACCGGACAGGAAAACTATGGCTACACCTTC
>TRBJ1-5|.|.|TRBV6-6
CASGGSEKPQHF
TGTGCCAGCGGGGGGTCAGAAAAACCCCAGCATTTT
>TRBJ2-1|.|.|TRBV28
CASSWASASSYNEQFF
TGTGCCAGCAGCTGGGCTAGCGCGAGCTCCTACAATGAGCAGTTCTTC
>TRBJ2-7|.|.|TRBV5-6
CASSLGALPEAYEQYF
TGTGCCAGCAGCTTAGGAGCCCTCCCGGAGGCCTACGAGCAGTACTTC
>TRBJ2-5|.|.|TRBV10-3
CAISESYQETQYF
TGTGCCATCAGTGAGTCCTACCAAGAGACCCAGTACTTC
>TRBJ1-5|.|.|TRBV14
CASSQGGDVPQHF
TGTGCCAGCAGCCAAGGGGGGGATGTGCCCCAGCATTTT
>TRBJ1-5|.|.|TRBV6-5
CASRAGNSNQPQHF
TGTGCCAGCAGGGCAGGGAATAGCAATCAGCCCCAGCATTTT
>TRBJ2-1|.|.|TRBV7-6
CASVPGSYNEQFF
TGTGCCAGCGTTCCAGGGTCCTACAATGAGCAGTTCTTC
>TRBJ2-7|.|.|TRBV7-9
CASSSWDTYEQYF
TGTGCCAGCAGCTCTTGGGACACCTACGAGCAGTACTTC
>TRBJ2-3|TRBD1|.|TRBV27
CASSQDRGADTQYF
TGTGCCAGCAGTCAAGACAGGGGGGCAGATACGCAGTATTTT
>TRBJ2-7|TRBD1|.|TRBV5-1
CASSLTGTGGYEQYF
TGCGCCAGCAGCCTTACCGGGACAGGGGGCTACGAGCAGTACTTC
>TRBJ1-5|.|few|TRBV3-1/TRBV3-2
CASSQGNAGQPQHF
TGTGCCAGCAGCCAAGGGAACGCAGGGCAGCCCCAGCATTTT
>TRBJ1-5|TRBD1|.|TRBV15
CATSRGTGHQPQHF
TGTGCCACCAGCAGAGGGACAGGGCATCAGCCCCAGCATTTT
>TRBJ2-5|.|.|TRBV7-7
CASSLEAGQETQYF
TGTGCCAGCAGCTTAGAGGCAGGGCAAGAGACCCAGTACTTC